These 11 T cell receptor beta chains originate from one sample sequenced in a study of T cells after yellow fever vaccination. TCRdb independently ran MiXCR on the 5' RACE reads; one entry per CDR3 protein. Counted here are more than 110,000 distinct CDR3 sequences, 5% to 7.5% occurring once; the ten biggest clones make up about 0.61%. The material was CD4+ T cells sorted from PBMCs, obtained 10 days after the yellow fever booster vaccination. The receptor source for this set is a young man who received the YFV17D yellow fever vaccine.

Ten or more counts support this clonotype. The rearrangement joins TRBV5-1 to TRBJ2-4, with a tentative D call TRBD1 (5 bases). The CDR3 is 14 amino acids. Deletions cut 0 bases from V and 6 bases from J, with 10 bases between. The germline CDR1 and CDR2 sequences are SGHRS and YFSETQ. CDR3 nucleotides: TGCGCCAGCAGCTTGGCAGGGATGGGAAACATTCAGTACTTC. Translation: CASSLAGMGNIQYF.

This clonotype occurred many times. CDR3 sequence: CASSLRLDEKLFF. CDR3 coding DNA: TGCGCCAGCAGCTTGAGGCTTGATGAAAAACTGTTTTTT. J is TRBJ1-4 and V is TRBV5-1; D is uncertain. The V gene's germline CDR1 is SGHRS and CDR2 YFSETQ. V was pared by 1 base and J by 6 bases, with 7 bases between. The CDR3 runs to 13 residues.

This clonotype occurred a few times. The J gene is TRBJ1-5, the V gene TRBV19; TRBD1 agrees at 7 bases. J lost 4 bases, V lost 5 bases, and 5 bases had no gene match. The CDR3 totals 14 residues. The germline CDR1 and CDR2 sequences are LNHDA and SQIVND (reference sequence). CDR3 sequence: CASSLGQLNQPQHF. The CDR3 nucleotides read TGTGCCAGTAGTTTGGGACAGCTAAATCAGCCCCAGCATTTT.

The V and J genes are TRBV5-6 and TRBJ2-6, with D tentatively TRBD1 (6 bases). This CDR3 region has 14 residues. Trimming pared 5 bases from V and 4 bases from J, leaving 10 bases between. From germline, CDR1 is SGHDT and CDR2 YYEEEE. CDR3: CASSPGVGANVLTF. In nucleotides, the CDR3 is TGTGCCAGCAGTCCAGGGGTCGGGGCCAACGTCCTGACTTTC.

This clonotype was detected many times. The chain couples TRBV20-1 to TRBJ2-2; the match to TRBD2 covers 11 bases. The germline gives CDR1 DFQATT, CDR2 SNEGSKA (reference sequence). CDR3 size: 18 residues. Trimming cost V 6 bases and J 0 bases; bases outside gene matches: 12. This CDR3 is CSAWGLAAKSANTGELFF. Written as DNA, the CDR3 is TGCAGTGCCTGGGGACTAGCGGCTAAATCCGCGAACACCGGGGAGCTGTTTTTT.

The CDR3 sequence: CASSLAGASSYNEQFF. The CDR3 bases are TGTGCCAGCAGCTTGGCGGGGGCTAGTTCCTACAATGAGCAGTTCTTC. The chain links TRBV5-6 to TRBJ2-1; perhaps D is TRBD1 or TRBD2 (6 bases each). Germline CDR1 and CDR2: SGHDT and YYEEEE. Trimming removed 0 bases at V and 1 base at J, with 11 bases between. The CDR3 is 16 amino acids.

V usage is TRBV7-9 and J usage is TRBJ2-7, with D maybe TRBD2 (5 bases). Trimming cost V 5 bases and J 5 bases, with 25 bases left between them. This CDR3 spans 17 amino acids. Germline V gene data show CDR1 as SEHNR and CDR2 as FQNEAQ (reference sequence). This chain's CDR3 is CASSLLIGPQRAHEQYF. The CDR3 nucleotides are TGTGCCAGCAGCCTACTGATCGGGCCCCAGAGGGCCCACGAGCAGTACTTC. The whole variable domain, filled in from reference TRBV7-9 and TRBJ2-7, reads DTGVSQNPRHKITKRGQNVTFRCDPISEHNRLYWYRQTLGQGPEFLTYFQNEAQLEKSRLLSDRFSAERPKGSFSTLEIQRTEQGDSAMYLCASSLLIGPQRAHEQYFGPGTRLTVT.

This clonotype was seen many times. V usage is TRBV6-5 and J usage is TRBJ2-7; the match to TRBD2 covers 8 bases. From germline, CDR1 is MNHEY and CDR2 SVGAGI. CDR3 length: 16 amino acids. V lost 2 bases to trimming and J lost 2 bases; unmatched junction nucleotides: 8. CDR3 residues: CASSYGGGRTPYEQYF. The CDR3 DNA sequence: TGTGCCAGCAGTTACGGTGGCGGGAGGACCCCCTACGAGCAGTACTTC.

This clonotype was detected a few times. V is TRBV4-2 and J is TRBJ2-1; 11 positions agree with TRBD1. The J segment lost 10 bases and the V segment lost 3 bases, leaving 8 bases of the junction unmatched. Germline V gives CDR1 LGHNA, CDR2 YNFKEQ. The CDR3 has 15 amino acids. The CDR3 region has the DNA TGTGCCAGCAGCCAGGCCGGACAGGGGGCGGGGGAGCAGTTCTTC. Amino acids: CASSQAGQGAGEQFF.

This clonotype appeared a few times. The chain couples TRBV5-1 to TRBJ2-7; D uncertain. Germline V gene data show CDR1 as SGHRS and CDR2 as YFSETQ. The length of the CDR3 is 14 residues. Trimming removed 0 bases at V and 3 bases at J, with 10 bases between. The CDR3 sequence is CASSLASYGYEQYF. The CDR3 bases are TGCGCCAGCAGCTTGGCGTCGTACGGCTACGAGCAGTACTTC.

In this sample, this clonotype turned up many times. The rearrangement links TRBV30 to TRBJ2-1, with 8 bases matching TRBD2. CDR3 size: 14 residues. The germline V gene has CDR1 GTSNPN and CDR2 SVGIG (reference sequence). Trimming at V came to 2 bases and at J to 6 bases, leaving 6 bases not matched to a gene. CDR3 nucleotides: TGTGCCTGGAGTTTCACCGGGACTAGCAATGAGCAGTTCTTC. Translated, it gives CAWSFTGTSNEQFF.